This T cell receptor (beta chain) is drawn from a study of beta chain features in type 1 diabetes. Turning to the study itself: Patients and healthy donors were similar in age, gender and cell yields. Study findings and constraints: Shorter TCRB CDR3s, moderately but significantly so, were found in Type 1 diabetes patients in all four CD4+ subsets. Sequencing used cDNA, and cells with high TCR expression could therefore be over-represented. Among patients, naive, central memory and Treg TCRB repertoires appeared more similar than among healthy donors.

The isolated RNA, all of it, was reverse transcribed, so expressed TCRB transcripts were what got sequenced. Assay used: immunoSEQ multiplex PCR; TCRdb lists only in-frame clones, some missing. The sample holds about 160,000 clones, roughly 10% seen once. From germline, CDR1 is SQVTM and CDR2 ANQGSEA. CDR3 length: 13 amino acids. The V and J ends lost 4 bases and 8 bases, in that order; junction bases with no gene match: 5. A CD45RO/CCR7/CD25/CD127/CD95/CD27 panel sorted naive, central memory, regulatory and stem cell-like memory CD4+ cells. This clone was detected a few times. Its target is unknown. Sequenced sample: central memory CD4+ T cells from blood. The clonotype originates from a woman between 25 and 40 years old with type 1 diabetes. V gene TRBV29-1 combines with J gene TRBJ1-5; 10 bases agree with TRBD1. The CDR3 region has the DNA TGCAGCGTTGTGACAGGGGGCTTGGAGCCCCAGCATTTT. Translation gives CSVVTGGLEPQHF.